These 26 T cell receptor beta chains were sequenced from one sample in a study of T cell repertoires in cytomegalovirus infection. MiXCR was run by TCRdb on the reads, yielding one entry per CDR3 protein. The sample has 200,000 or so distinct CDR3 sequences, about 30% seen once; the top ten hold 31%. The sequenced sample was PBMCs. These receptors were obtained from a human donor in good health (CMV status not recorded). Some clones in this sample may be carry-over from other donors' samples.

CDR3 in DNA: TGTGCCAGCAGCCCGACCCAGGGCGGGGAGCTGTTTTTT. Translation gives CASSPTQGGELFF. The rearrangement joins TRBV12-3 or TRBV12-4 to TRBJ2-2, with a possible D match to TRBD1 (5 bases). The CDR3 length is 13 residues. V gave up 6 bases and J gave up 7 bases, with 12 bases separating them.

The table lists this clonotype with a few counts. The chain carries TRBV18 and TRBJ1-6; tentative D call: TRBD1 (6 bases). This CDR3 is built from 13 residues. V was trimmed by 6 bases and J by 9 bases, leaving 12 bases between them. Germline CDR1 is KGHSH and CDR2 is LQKENI. CDR3 in amino acids: CASSLEGGSPLHF. CDR3 nucleotide sequence: TGTGCCAGCTCTCTCGAGGGGGGTTCACCCCTCCACTTT.

CDR3 in amino acids: CASSQGLAGTGEQYF. CDR3 sequence (DNA): TGCGCCAGCAGCCAAGGGCTAGCGGGCACCGGGGAGCAGTACTTC. The V call is TRBV4-1, the J call TRBJ2-7; 8 nucleotides match TRBD2. V shed 1 base and J 7 bases; nucleotides not matched to a gene: 9. Per the germline V gene, CDR1 is MGHRA and CDR2 is YSYEKL. The CDR3 is 15 amino acids.

This sequence joins TRBV14 and TRBJ1-5; 8 bases match TRBD1. V lost 3 bases to trimming and J lost 7 bases; unmatched junction nucleotides: 14. This CDR3 is 17 amino acids long. The germline CDR1 and CDR2 sequences are SGHDN and FVKESK. CDR3 coding DNA: TGTGCCAGCAGCCACGGTGGACAGGGAAGGTACGGCCAGCCCCAGCATTTT. Its protein is CASSHGGQGRYGQPQHF.

This rearrangement joins TRBV28 to TRBJ2-5; D may be TRBD2 (5 bases). Germline CDR1 and CDR2: MDHEN and SYDVKM. The CDR3 covers 15 residues. The V gene lost 5 bases and the J gene lost 1 base, with 14 bases spanning the gap. The CDR3 nucleotides are TGTGCCAGCAGTCCGGGAAATTGGGGCCAAGAGACCCAGTACTTC. Translated: CASSPGNWGQETQYF.

J is TRBJ2-7 and V is TRBV19; 10 nucleotides match TRBD1. The CDR3 runs to 15 residues. V gave up 4 bases and J gave up 2 bases; unmatched junction bases: 5. Germline-derived CDR1 and CDR2 are LNHDA and SQIVND (reference sequence). CDR3 nucleotides: TGTGCCAGTAGTAGCCCGGGACAGGGGACCTACGAGCAGTACTTC. Translated, it gives CASSSPGQGTYEQYF.

V gene TRBV19 combines with J gene TRBJ2-7; D possibly corresponds to TRBD1 (6 bases). Germline V gene data show CDR1 as LNHDA and CDR2 as SQIVND (reference sequence). The CDR3 runs to 15 residues. The V and J ends lost 3 bases and 2 bases respectively, with 14 bases between them. Written as DNA, the CDR3 is TGTGCCAGTAGTATCACAGGCGGACAGACCTACGAGCAGTACTTC. Translating gives CASSITGGQTYEQYF.

This clonotype was seen repeatedly, ten times or more. J is TRBJ1-2 and V is TRBV7-2; D is possibly TRBD1 (5 bases). Germline CDR1 is SGHTA and CDR2 is FQGNSA. This CDR3 spans 13 amino acids. The germline V and J ends were trimmed by 5 bases and 4 bases, with 11 bases remaining between them. The CDR3 reads CASSPGLSYGYTF. The CDR3 DNA reads as TGTGCCAGCAGCCCGGGACTATCCTATGGCTACACCTTC.

The chain is built from TRBV11-2 and TRBJ2-1, with 13 bases lining up with TRBD2. The CDR3 consists of 16 residues. Trimming cost V 5 bases and J 4 bases; bases outside gene matches: 5. Per the germline V gene, CDR1 is SGHAT and CDR2 is FQNNGV. CDR3 residues: CASSTTSGGAYNEQFF. DNA of the CDR3: TGTGCCAGCAGCACAACTAGCGGGGGGGCGTACAATGAGCAGTTCTTC.

This rearrangement joins TRBV10-3 to TRBJ2-1; a weak D match, TRBD2 (6 bases). Germline CDR1 ENHRY, CDR2 SYGVKD. V was trimmed by 3 bases and J by 3 bases, leaving 12 bases between them. The CDR3 sequence is 15 residues long. In DNA form, the CDR3 reads TGTGCCATCAGTGATCGCGGGACGGTCTACAATGAGCAGTTCTTC. Its translation: CAISDRGTVYNEQFF.

The table lists this clonotype with a few counts. J is TRBJ1-1 and V is TRBV6-2 or TRBV6-3; 7 bases fit TRBD1. The V segment lost 7 bases and the J segment 4 bases; nucleotides outside the gene matches: 6. The length of the CDR3 is 13 residues. Germline V gives CDR1 MNHEY, CDR2 SVGEGT. CDR3 region: CASTDDRATEAFF. The CDR3 DNA reads TGTGCCAGCACCGACGACAGGGCCACTGAAGCTTTCTTT.

With respect to this clonotype: The junction does not match germline at one end; this may be a read error. This rearrangement joins TRBV20-1 to TRBJ1-1; a weak D match, TRBD1 (5 bases). The CDR3 runs 16 residues. Per germline, CDR1 DFQATT and CDR2 SNEGSKA (reference sequence). The CDR3 spells CSARRSRGREETEAFF. The CDR3 DNA is TGCAGCGCTAGAAGGTCGCGGGGGAGGGAAGAGACTGAAGCTTTCTTT.

This clonotype has at least ten counts. The chain employs TRBV11-2 and TRBJ2-5; 16 nucleotides align to TRBD2. The trim removed 5 bases at V and 2 bases at J, leaving 2 bases unmatched. The CDR3 is made up of 16 amino acids. Germline assignment: CDR1 SGHAT and CDR2 FQNNGV. CDR3 region: CASSVGLAGGQETQYF. In nucleotides, the CDR3 is TGTGCCAGCAGCGTGGGACTAGCGGGGGGGCAAGAGACCCAGTACTTC.

This clonotype was recorded many times. This chain joins TRBV28 and TRBJ2-3; TRBD1 agrees at 7 bases. There are 14 residues in the CDR3. Germline CDR1 reads MDHEN; CDR2 reads SYDVKM. With V trimmed by 3 bases and J by 0 bases, 0 bases remained unmatched. The CDR3 loop is CASSLTGSTDTQYF. DNA of the CDR3: TGTGCCAGCAGTTTGACAGGGAGCACAGATACGCAGTATTTT.

This rearrangement joins TRBV10-2 to TRBJ2-5, with 7 bases aligning to TRBD2. Germline V gene sequence: CDR1 WSHSY, CDR2 SAAADI. V shed 10 bases, J shed 14 bases, and the junction held 10 bases outside the gene matches. The CDR3 is 10 residues long. CDR3 residues: CATRGDGHYF. The CDR3 DNA reads as TGCGCCACACGGGGGGACGGTCATTACTTC.

The chain joins TRBV5-1 to TRBJ1-1; unclear D gene. Trimming shortened V by 4 bases and J by 1 base, and 23 bases separated the two germline ends. The CDR3 is 18 residues long. Germline CDR1 reads SGHRS; CDR2 reads YFSETQ. The CDR3 region has the DNA TGCGCCAGCAGCCCTAGGAGGGTAGGGAATAACTGGAACACTGAAGCTTTCTTT. Its protein is CASSPRRVGNNWNTEAFF.

This chain links TRBV6-5 with TRBJ2-7, with TRBD2 as a possible D gene (5 bases). The V end lost 2 bases, the J end lost 1 base, and 12 bases lay between the germline ends. CDR1 MNHEY and CDR2 SVGAGI come from the germline V gene. The length of the CDR3 is 15 residues. This chain's CDR3 is CASSYAERGSYEQYF. The DNA for the CDR3 is TGTGCCAGCAGTTACGCCGAACGGGGATCCTACGAGCAGTACTTC.

This clonotype has a handful of counts. V gene TRBV7-6 combines with J gene TRBJ1-2; D is unresolved. This CDR3 is 17 amino acids long. Deletions cut 1 base from V and 5 bases from J, with 20 bases between. Per the germline V gene, CDR1 is SGHVS and CDR2 is FNYEAQ. The CDR3 DNA is TGTGCCAGCAGCTTAGGGGAAGGAGCCTCGAGGCGGTATGGCTACACCTTC. Translating it yields CASSLGEGASRRYGYTF.

This clonotype was detected a few times. The rearrangement uses TRBV11-3 and TRBJ2-2; 7 positions agree with TRBD1. Germline-derived CDR1 and CDR2 are SGHNT and YENEEA. Unmatched junction bases numbered 11, after V lost 8 bases and J lost 2 bases. The CDR3 extends over 16 amino acids. CDR3 nucleotide sequence: TGTGCCAGCCGCCCAGGACAGGACCATAACACCGGGGAGCTGTTTTTT. It yields the protein CASRPGQDHNTGELFF.

This clonotype was observed at least ten times. V gene TRBV12-3 or TRBV12-4 combines with J gene TRBJ1-2; 9 nucleotides match TRBD1. V trimming: 4 bases; J trimming: 6 bases; junction bases outside the gene matches: 3. The CDR3 consists of 13 residues. CDR3 coding DNA: TGTGCCAGCAGTTCCGGGACAGGGAATGGCTACACCTTC. Protein: CASSSGTGNGYTF.

This clonotype was observed at least ten times. The chain is built from TRBV7-2 and TRBJ2-1; 7 nucleotides match TRBD1. Losses at the gene ends were 8 bases for V and 2 bases for J; bases not matched to a gene: 9. This CDR3 is built from 15 residues. The germline V gene encodes CDR1 SGHTA and CDR2 FQGNSA. Here the CDR3 reads CASSRRGGAYNEQFF. The CDR3 bases are TGTGCCAGCTCCAGGAGAGGGGGCGCCTACAATGAGCAGTTCTTC.

The chain recombines TRBV30 with TRBJ1-6; no reliable D call. The ends were cut back, 2 bases at V and 7 bases at J, with 3 bases in the middle. CDR1 and CDR2 (germline): GTSNPN, SVGIG (reference sequence). This CDR3 comprises 11 residues. In DNA form, the CDR3 reads TGTGCCTGGAGTCTAAATTCACCCCTCCACTTT. It is translated as CAWSLNSPLHF.

This clonotype was observed at least ten times. This chain joins TRBV28 and TRBJ2-1; 10 positions match TRBD1. Germline trimming cut 6 bases from V and 0 bases from J; bases unmatched to any gene: 5. Germline V gene lookup returns CDR1 MDHEN and CDR2 SYDVKM. The CDR3 consists of 16 residues. This CDR3 reads CASRGQGSSSYNEQFF. The CDR3 DNA is TGTGCCAGCAGGGGACAGGGGTCTAGCTCCTACAATGAGCAGTTCTTC. Full variable domain (rest looked up from reference TRBV28 and TRBJ2-1): DVKVTQSSRYLVKRTGEKVFLECVQDMDHENMFWYRQDPGLGLRLIYFSYDVKMKEKGDIPEGYSVSREKKERFSLILESASTNQTSMYLCASRGQGSSSYNEQFFGPGTRLTVL.

There are a few counts of this clonotype. The chain joins TRBV30 to TRBJ1-2; possibly TRBD1 for D (6 bases). Germline CDR1 and CDR2: GTSNPN and SVGIG (reference sequence). The CDR3 contains 12 residues. Trimming took off 3 bases at V and 10 bases at J, with 15 bases between the two ends. This CDR3 is CAWRRDNNDYTF. The CDR3 DNA follows: TGTGCCTGGAGACGGGACAACAACGACTACACCTTC.

There are many counts of this clonotype. The rearrangement links TRBV7-2 to TRBJ1-5; D uncertain. Deletions cut 1 base from V and 5 bases from J, with 15 bases between. The germline V gene has CDR1 SGHTA and CDR2 FQGNSA. This CDR3 comprises 16 residues. The CDR3 reads CASSLELSEGDQPQHF. The CDR3 DNA reads TGTGCCAGCAGCTTAGAGTTGAGCGAGGGCGATCAGCCCCAGCATTTT.

The chain joins TRBV28 to TRBJ2-7; 12 nucleotides line up with TRBD2. Trimming took 6 bases from V and 8 from J; bases not matched to a gene: 8. Per germline, CDR1 MDHEN and CDR2 SYDVKM. CDR3 length equals 14 residues. The DNA for the CDR3 is TGTGCCAGCAGCTCACTAGCGGGGGGCGGGAAGCAGTACTTC. Translated, it gives CASSSLAGGGKQYF. The full variable domain, rest sourced from reference TRBV28 and TRBJ2-7, is DVKVTQSSRYLVKRTGEKVFLECVQDMDHENMFWYRQDPGLGLRLIYFSYDVKMKEKGDIPEGYSVSREKKERFSLILESASTNQTSMYLCASSSLAGGGKQYFGPGTRLTVT.